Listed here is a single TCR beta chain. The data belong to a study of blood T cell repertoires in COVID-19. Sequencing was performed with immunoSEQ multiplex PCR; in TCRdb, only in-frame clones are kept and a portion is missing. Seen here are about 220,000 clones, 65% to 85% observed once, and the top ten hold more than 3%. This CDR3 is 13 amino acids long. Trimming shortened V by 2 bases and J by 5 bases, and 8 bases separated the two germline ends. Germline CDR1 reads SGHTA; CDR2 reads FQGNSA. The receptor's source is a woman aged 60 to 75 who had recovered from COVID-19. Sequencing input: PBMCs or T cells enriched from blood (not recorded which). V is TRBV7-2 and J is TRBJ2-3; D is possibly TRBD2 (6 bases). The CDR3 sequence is CASSLLGGDTQYF. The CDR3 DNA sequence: TGTGCCAGCAGCTTACTGGGGGGAGATACGCAGTATTTT.